These 30 T cell receptor beta chains share one sample of origin, sequenced in a study of blood T cell repertoires in COVID-19. Clones were sequenced by immunoSEQ multiplex PCR, and TCRdb holds only the in-frame ones, with some missing. The sample records 250,000 or so clones, 70% to 90% being singletons. Sequencing was performed on peripheral blood. These receptors originate from a man aged 60 to 69 with acute or convalescent COVID-19.

The rearrangement uses TRBV9 and TRBJ2-2; 10 nucleotides align to TRBD2. V lost 4 bases to trimming and J lost 2 bases; unmatched junction nucleotides: 8. Germline V gene lookup returns CDR1 SGDLS and CDR2 YYNGEE. This CDR3 has 17 residues. This CDR3 reads CASSPRWTSGNTGELFF. CDR3 sequence (DNA): TGTGCCAGCAGCCCCCGATGGACTAGCGGCAACACCGGGGAGCTGTTTTTT.

The chain employs TRBV9 and TRBJ1-1, with 7 bases aligning to TRBD1. CDR3 length: 15 residues. Germline CDR1 SGDLS, CDR2 YYNGEE. The V segment lost 0 bases and the J segment 1 base; nucleotides outside the gene matches: 3. The CDR3 loop is CASSVVAGGNTEAFF. CDR3 sequence (DNA): TGTGCCAGCAGCGTAGTGGCAGGGGGGAACACTGAAGCTTTCTTT.

The chain has TRBV3-1 (or the pseudogene TRBV3-2) and TRBJ2-3; TRBD2 matches 10 bases. Germline CDR1 reads LGHDT; CDR2 reads YNNKEL (reference sequence). The CDR3 is 14 residues long. V was clipped by 6 bases and J by 7 bases; unmatched bases: 7. CDR3 coding DNA: TGTGCCAGCAGTCTTTCTAGCGGGAGTAATACGCAGTATTTT. Residues: CASSLSSGSNTQYF.

Points on this clone: At the DNA level, this CDR3 is encoded by other sequences in the same sample as well. This chain joins TRBV7-2 and TRBJ2-7; TRBD1 aligns across 7 bases. V shed 1 base and J 3 bases; nucleotides not matched to a gene: 6. Germline CDR1 and CDR2: SGHTA and FQGNSA. CDR3 size: 15 residues. CDR3 residues: CASSLDPSGGYEQYF. The CDR3, as DNA: TGTGCCAGCAGCTTAGATCCTTCAGGGGGCTACGAGCAGTACTTC. The complete variable domain, with remaining parts taken from reference TRBV7-2 and TRBJ2-7, reads GAGVSQSPSNKVTEKGKDVELRCDPISGHTALYWYRQSLGQGLEFLIYFQGNSAPDKSGLPSDRFSAERTGGSVSTLTIQRTQQEDSAVYLCASSLDPSGGYEQYFGPGTRLTVT.

The chain employs TRBV18 and TRBJ2-2; D possibly corresponds to TRBD1 (6 bases). The CDR3 extends over 15 amino acids. The germline CDR1 and CDR2 sequences are KGHSH and LQKENI. V lost 3 bases, J lost 5 bases, and 13 bases lay in between. DNA of the CDR3: TGTGCCAGCTCACCCCCCGCACAGGGAACCGGGGAGCTGTTTTTT. Amino acid sequence: CASSPPAQGTGELFF.

This clone was recorded only once. V usage is TRBV19 and J usage is TRBJ2-1; possibly TRBD1 for D (5 bases). Germline CDR1 LNHDA, CDR2 SQIVND (reference sequence). This CDR3 has 12 amino acids. Trimming shortened V by 2 bases and J by 10 bases, and 9 bases separated the two germline ends. The DNA for the CDR3 is TGTGCCAGTAGTATAATTGGGGCGGAGCAGTTCTTC. This translates into CASSIIGAEQFF.

This clone appeared a single time. V is TRBV10-3 and J is TRBJ2-2, with 10 bases that match TRBD2. V shed 3 bases and J 2 bases; nucleotides not matched to a gene: 3. The CDR3 consists of 16 residues. The germline CDR1 and CDR2 sequences are ENHRY and SYGVKD. This CDR3 reads CAISDRLAGNTGELFF. DNA of the CDR3: TGTGCCATCAGTGACCGACTAGCGGGTAACACCGGGGAGCTGTTTTTT.

The gene calls are TRBV11-3 and TRBJ1-6, with D possibly matching TRBD1 (6 bases). The CDR3 length is 15 residues. With 3 bases removed from V and 8 bases from J, the gap between germline ends came to 14 bases. Germline V gene lookup returns CDR1 SGHNT and CDR2 YENEEA. The DNA for the CDR3 is TGTGCCAGCAGCTTCAGCCCAGGGGAGTATTCACCCCTCCACTTT. It codes for CASSFSPGEYSPLHF. Looking up the rest from reference TRBV11-3 and TRBJ1-6 gives the full variable domain: EAGVVQSPRYKIIEKKQPVAFWCNPISGHNTLYWYLQNLGQGPELLIRYENEEAVDDSQLPKDRFSAERLKGVDSTLKIQPAELGDSAVYLCASSFSPGEYSPLHFGNGTRLTVT.

The chain combines TRBV7-2 with TRBJ2-7; a possible D gene is TRBD1 (6 bases). The V gene lost 1 base and the J gene lost 0 bases, with 13 bases spanning the gap. Germline V gene sequence: CDR1 SGHTA, CDR2 FQGNSA. The CDR3 is made up of 16 amino acids. The CDR3, as DNA: TGTGCCAGCAGCTTAGTTCGGACAGTCCTCTCCTACGAGCAGTACTTC. Translating gives CASSLVRTVLSYEQYF.

This chain connects TRBV10-3 to TRBJ1-2; D is undetermined. CDR1 and CDR2 (germline): ENHRY, SYGVKD. CDR3 length equals 13 residues. Trimming cost V 4 bases and J 6 bases, with 12 bases left between them. CDR3 region: CAISGALGHGYTF. CDR3 nucleotides: TGTGCCATCAGTGGGGCCCTTGGGCATGGCTACACCTTC.

V and J are TRBV11-1 and TRBJ2-3; perhaps TRBD2 as D (6 bases). Trimming pared 5 bases from V and 0 bases from J, leaving 15 bases between. CDR1 is SGHAT, CDR2 FQDESV, per germline (reference sequence). The CDR3 length is 16 residues. This CDR3 reads CASSPKTRGSTDTQYF. The CDR3 bases are TGTGCCAGCAGCCCCAAGACCCGGGGGAGCACAGATACGCAGTATTTT.

J is TRBJ2-1 and V is TRBV4-1; 9 bases fit TRBD2. The length of the CDR3 is 16 residues. J was trimmed by 7 bases and V by 0 bases; bases with no gene match: 7. The germline V gene encodes CDR1 MGHRA and CDR2 YSYEKL. CDR3 in amino acids: CASSQEWLAGRNEQFF. The CDR3 bases are TGCGCCAGCAGCCAAGAATGGCTAGCGGGACGGAATGAGCAGTTCTTC.

The chain joins TRBV19 to TRBJ1-1; 12 positions agree with TRBD1. Looked up from germline, CDR1 is LNHDA and CDR2 is SQIVND (reference sequence). This CDR3 has 14 amino acids. With 4 bases clipped from V and 4 bases from J, the junction kept 1 base outside the gene matches. DNA of the CDR3: TGTGCCAGTAGTACGGGACAGGGGGCCACTGAAGCTTTCTTT. It encodes CASSTGQGATEAFF. Supplemented by reference TRBV19 and TRBJ1-1, the full variable domain reads DGGITQSPKYLFRKEGQNVTLSCEQNLNHDAMYWYRQDPGQGLRLIYYSQIVNDFQKGDIAEGYSVSREKKESFPLTVTSAQKNPTAFYLCASSTGQGATEAFFGQGTRLTVV.

The V call is TRBV7-9, the J call TRBJ2-7; D is possibly TRBD2 (5 bases). This CDR3 comprises 14 residues. Trimming cost V 1 base and J 4 bases, with 11 bases left between them. Germline loops: CDR1 SEHNR, CDR2 FQNEAQ (reference sequence). The CDR3, as DNA: TGTGCCAGCAGCTTAGGAGCGGATAGGTACGAGCAGTACTTC. Its translation is CASSLGADRYEQYF.

This clone showed up just once. This chain links TRBV6-2 or TRBV6-3 with TRBJ1-5, with 7 positions matching TRBD1. V gave up 6 bases and J gave up 3 bases; unmatched junction bases: 5. This CDR3 is built from 14 residues. Germline V gene sequence: CDR1 MNHEY, CDR2 SVGEGT. In nucleotides, the CDR3 is TGTGCCAGCAGCGCAGGGGGTGACAATCAGCCCCAGCATTTT. Amino acids: CASSAGGDNQPQHF.

The chain employs TRBV5-1 and TRBJ2-1, with 12 positions matching TRBD2. The CDR3 consists of 18 residues. After removal of 3 bases from V and 8 bases from J, the junction contained 15 bases not matched to a gene. Germline loops: CDR1 SGHRS, CDR2 YFSETQ. The CDR3 spells CASSSQRLAGEVRDEQFF. DNA for the CDR3: TGCGCCAGCAGCTCGCAACGACTAGCGGGAGAAGTGAGGGATGAGCAGTTCTTC.

The CDR3 bases are TGCGCCAGCAGCCAAGGTATAAATCAGCCCCAGCATTTT. Its translation: CASSQGINQPQHF. The rearrangement uses TRBV4-3 and TRBJ1-5; no clear D gene. V was clipped by 1 base and J by 4 bases, with 5 bases between them. Germline assignment: CDR1 LGHNA and CDR2 YSLEER. The CDR3 loop spans 13 amino acids.

This rearrangement joins TRBV19 to TRBJ1-5, with 7 bases lining up with TRBD1. The CDR3 has 15 residues. Trimming removed 9 bases from V and 0 bases from J; junction bases left unmatched: 8. Looked up from germline, CDR1 is LNHDA and CDR2 is SQIVND (reference sequence). The CDR3 region is CASCRRDSSNQPQHF. As DNA, the CDR3 is TGTGCCAGCTGTAGGAGGGACAGTAGCAATCAGCCCCAGCATTTT.

The rearrangement links TRBV4-1 to TRBJ1-2; TRBD1 might be the D (6 bases). The V gene lost 0 bases and the J gene lost 7 bases, with 12 bases spanning the gap. CDR1 and CDR2 (germline): MGHRA, YSYEKL. The CDR3 runs to 14 residues. CDR3 DNA sequence: TGCGCCAGCAGCCAAGATCAGGGGCTAATTGGCTACACCTTC. Protein product: CASSQDQGLIGYTF.

J is TRBJ1-2 and V is TRBV19; 8 bases fit TRBD1. The CDR3 consists of 16 residues. Germline V CDR1 and CDR2: LNHDA, SQIVND (reference sequence). V was pared by 4 bases and J by 7 bases, with 14 bases of the junction left unmatched. CDR3 in DNA: TGTGCCAGTAGTACAGGGGGCGCCGGCCTGACGGGTGGCTACACCTTC. As protein: CASSTGGAGLTGGYTF.

J is TRBJ1-5 and V is TRBV5-1, with a weak D call TRBD1 (5 bases). Per germline, CDR1 SGHRS and CDR2 YFSETQ. The CDR3 totals 15 residues. The V gene lost 3 bases and the J gene lost 5 bases, with 15 bases spanning the gap. CDR3 bases: TGCGCCAGCAGCTCCGTACCAGGGCAAGATCAGCCCCAGCATTTT. It specifies CASSSVPGQDQPQHF.

This chain links TRBV7-2 with TRBJ2-1; D might be TRBD1 (5 bases). CDR3 size: 16 residues. CDR1 is SGHTA and CDR2 is FQGNSA in the germline V gene. The germline V and J ends were trimmed by 7 bases and 5 bases, with 21 bases remaining between them. CDR3 in DNA: TGTGCCAGCACCCCTAGATTTTCACAGGCTAACAATGAGCAGTTCTTC. Its translation is CASTPRFSQANNEQFF.

The chain combines TRBV28 with TRBJ1-4, with D tentatively TRBD1 (6 bases). CDR1 is MDHEN, CDR2 SYDVKM, per germline. V shed 7 bases and J shed 5 bases, with 17 bases lying between them. The CDR3 is 15 amino acids. The CDR3 bases are TGTGCCAGCACCCTCCCTGGTAGGGGGAATGAAAAACTGTTTTTT. Translation gives CASTLPGRGNEKLFF.

This clone came up a few times. The chain joins TRBV6-1 to TRBJ2-7; 13 bases align to TRBD2. V dropped 2 bases and J dropped 4; count of bases not matched to a gene: 5. CDR3 length equals 16 residues. The germline gives CDR1 MNHNS, CDR2 SASEGT. For the CDR3, the DNA is TGTGCCAGCAGTGAATGGACTAGCGGGAGTAGGTACGAGCAGTACTTC. Translation gives CASSEWTSGSRYEQYF.

This clone has only one observation. The chain recombines TRBV5-4 with TRBJ2-1, with 13 nucleotides matching TRBD2. The CDR3 runs 18 residues. Germline-derived CDR1 and CDR2 are SGHNT and YYREEE (reference sequence). The V and J ends lost 4 bases and 0 bases, in that order; junction bases with no gene match: 7. The CDR3 sequence: CASSPGLAGPNSYNEQFF. In DNA, the CDR3 is TGTGCCAGCAGCCCGGGACTAGCGGGACCGAACTCCTACAATGAGCAGTTCTTC.

The chain's CDR3 is CAWSGDSLNEKLFF. The DNA for the CDR3 is TGTGCCTGGAGTGGGGACAGTCTGAATGAAAAACTGTTTTTT. The rearrangement uses TRBV30 and TRBJ1-4, with 7 bases that match TRBD1. The CDR3 spans 14 residues. Germline V gene data show CDR1 as GTSNPN and CDR2 as SVGIG (reference sequence). With V trimmed by 1 base and J by 5 bases, 4 bases remained unmatched.

The chain couples TRBV5-1 to TRBJ2-7, with 13 bases aligning to TRBD2. The CDR3 is 16 residues long. Per germline, CDR1 SGHRS and CDR2 YFSETQ. Losses at the gene ends were 3 bases for V and 6 bases for J; bases not matched to a gene: 9. The CDR3 reads CASSWGLAGRSSEQYF. CDR3 in DNA: TGCGCCAGCAGCTGGGGACTAGCGGGACGGTCCAGCGAGCAGTACTTC.

V is TRBV2 and J is TRBJ2-7; 9 bases match TRBD1. J gave up 3 bases and V 0 bases, and 6 bases lay outside the gene matches. Germline V gene sequence: CDR1 SNHLY, CDR2 FYNNEI. The CDR3 spans 16 residues. CDR3 loop: CASSEALGQGDYEQYF. DNA for the CDR3: TGTGCCAGCAGTGAAGCGTTGGGACAGGGAGACTACGAGCAGTACTTC.

V is TRBV3-1 (or the pseudogene TRBV3-2) and J is TRBJ2-7, with D maybe TRBD2 (6 bases). V gave up 1 base and J gave up 4 bases, with 23 bases separating them. The CDR3 contains 18 residues. The germline V gene encodes CDR1 LGHDT and CDR2 YNNKEL (reference sequence). The CDR3 DNA reads TGTGCCAGCAGCCAAGTTGGGGTAACTAGCCCGAGGTCGTACGAGCAGTACTTC. Translation: CASSQVGVTSPRSYEQYF.

The genes are TRBV30 and TRBJ1-3; 8 bases are shared with TRBD1. From germline, CDR1 is GTSNPN and CDR2 SVGIG (reference sequence). The CDR3 is 15 amino acids. J gave up 0 bases and V 7 bases, and 8 bases lay outside the gene matches. CDR3 nucleotide sequence: TGTGCCTTTGCAGGGGGCCGAAGCTCTGGAAACACCATATATTTT. It encodes CAFAGGRSSGNTIYF.